The rows below give T cell receptor beta chains drawn from one sample of a study of blood T cell repertoires in COVID-19. TCRdb keeps only in-frame clones here, not all; method: immunoSEQ multiplex PCR. The sample yields about 100,000 clones, roughly nine tenths seen once. Material for sequencing was peripheral blood. These receptors originate from a man between 50 and 59 years old with active COVID-19. Both conserved end residues are part of each CDR3. D genes are given only for firm matches. Only part of the rows carry a size: once, few, many, or a class if the clone is expanded.

>TRBJ2-2|TRBV7-9|-|TRBD2
CASSSLRGRRNTGELFF
TGTGCCAGCAGCTCCCTCCGCGGGAGGAGGAACACCGGGGAGCTGTTTTTT
>TRBJ1-4|TRBV27|-|-
CASSAQGINEKLFF
TGTGCCAGCAGTGCGCAGGGGATAAATGAAAAACTGTTTTTT
>TRBJ1-2|TRBV6-6|-|-
CASTESGSYGYTF
TGTGCCAGCACCGAATCGGGTAGCTATGGCTACACCTTC
>TRBJ2-7|TRBV11-2|-|-
CASRRTTYEQYF
TGTGCCAGCCGGAGGACCACCTACGAGCAGTACTTC
>TRBJ2-7|TRBV4-2|-|TRBD2
CASSQLSGTSGGAHEQYF
TGTGCCAGCAGCCAACTCTCAGGGACTAGCGGGGGGGCACACGAGCAGTACTTC
>TRBJ2-1|TRBV24-1|-|-
CATSESVGLPNQQFF
TGTGCCACCAGTGAGTCCGTCGGACTACCTAACCAGCAGTTCTTC
>TRBJ1-1|TRBV7-2|-|-
CASSLGADPNTEAFF
TGTGCCAGCAGCTTAGGGGCAGACCCGAACACTGAAGCTTTCTTT
>TRBJ1-2|TRBV7-2|-|-
CASSLSPYYGYTF
TGTGCCAGCAGCCTGTCCCCCTACTATGGCTACACCTTC
>TRBJ2-2|TRBV5-6|-|-
CASSFPGTSYTGELFF
TGTGCCAGCAGCTTCCCCGGGACATCGTACACCGGGGAGCTGTTTTTT
>TRBJ2-1|TRBV30|-|TRBD1
CAWRGPGQGSNEQFF
TGTGCCTGGAGGGGACCGGGACAGGGTTCCAATGAGCAGTTCTTC
>TRBJ1-3|TRBV19|-|-
CASSIEASSGNTIYF
TGTGCCAGTAGTATAGAGGCATCCTCTGGAAACACCATATATTTT
>TRBJ2-1|TRBV9|-|-
CASSHTKNNEQFF
TGTGCCAGCAGCCACACAAAGAACAATGAGCAGTTCTTC
>TRBJ2-3|TRBV5-4|-|TRBD1
CASSSHRGSVADTQYF
TGTGCCAGCAGCTCCCACAGGGGTTCGGTGGCAGATACGCAGTATTTT
>TRBJ2-2|TRBV2|few|-
CASKAERNTGELFF
TGTGCCAGCAAGGCGGAACGGAACACCGGGGAGCTGTTTTTT
>TRBJ2-6|TRBV10-1|-|-
CASSGTRGSGANVLTF
TGCGCCAGCTCCGGGACAAGAGGCTCTGGGGCCAACGTCCTGACTTTC
>TRBJ1-6|TRBV27|-|-
CASSLSTGYNSPLHF
TGTGCCAGCAGTTTGTCCACGGGGTATAATTCACCCCTCCACTTT
>TRBJ1-2|TRBV6-6|-|TRBD1
CASSRGGTDYGYTF
TGTGCCAGCAGTCGCGGTGGGACAGACTATGGCTACACCTTC
>TRBJ2-7|TRBV19|-|TRBD1
CASSQLDRGSFYEQYF
TGTGCCAGTAGTCAGCTGGACAGGGGGTCCTTCTACGAGCAGTACTTC
>TRBJ1-4|TRBV7-9|-|-
CASSLLAATNEKLFF
TGTGCCAGCAGCTTGTTGGCAGCAACTAATGAAAAACTGTTTTTT
>TRBJ2-7|TRBV19|-|TRBD1
CASSILTGRWGPLYEQYF
TGTGCCAGTAGTATACTGACAGGGCGGTGGGGCCCCCTCTACGAGCAGTACTTC